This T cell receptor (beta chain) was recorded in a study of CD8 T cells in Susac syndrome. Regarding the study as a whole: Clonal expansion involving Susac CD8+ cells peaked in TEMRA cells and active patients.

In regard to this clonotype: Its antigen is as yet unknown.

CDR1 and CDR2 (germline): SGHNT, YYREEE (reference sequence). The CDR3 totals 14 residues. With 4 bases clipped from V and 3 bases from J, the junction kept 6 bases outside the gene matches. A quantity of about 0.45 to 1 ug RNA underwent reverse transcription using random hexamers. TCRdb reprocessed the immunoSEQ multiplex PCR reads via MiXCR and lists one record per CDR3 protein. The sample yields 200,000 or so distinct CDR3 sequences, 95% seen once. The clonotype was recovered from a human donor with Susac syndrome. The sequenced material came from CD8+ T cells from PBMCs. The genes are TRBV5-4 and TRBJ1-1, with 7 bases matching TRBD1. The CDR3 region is CASSGDSRDTEAFF. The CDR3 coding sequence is TGTGCCAGCAGCGGGGACAGTCGAGACACTGAAGCTTTCTTT.